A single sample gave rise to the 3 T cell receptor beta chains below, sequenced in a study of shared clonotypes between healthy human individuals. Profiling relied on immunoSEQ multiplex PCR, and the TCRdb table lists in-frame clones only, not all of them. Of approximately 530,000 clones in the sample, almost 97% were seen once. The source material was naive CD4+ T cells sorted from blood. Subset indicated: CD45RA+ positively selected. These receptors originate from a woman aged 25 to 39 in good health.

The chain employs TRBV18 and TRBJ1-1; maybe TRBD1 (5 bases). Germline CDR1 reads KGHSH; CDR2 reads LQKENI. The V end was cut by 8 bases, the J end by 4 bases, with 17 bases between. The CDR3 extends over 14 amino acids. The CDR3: CASRGRQGSTEAFF. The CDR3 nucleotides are TGTGCCAGCCGAGGACGGCAGGGCAGCACTGAAGCTTTCTTT. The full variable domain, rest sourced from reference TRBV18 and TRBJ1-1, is NAGVMQNPRHLVRRRGQEARLRCSPMKGHSHVYWYRQLPEEGLKFMVYLQKENIIDESGMPKERFSAEFPKEGPSILRIQQVVRGDSAAYFCASRGRQGSTEAFFGQGTRLTVV.

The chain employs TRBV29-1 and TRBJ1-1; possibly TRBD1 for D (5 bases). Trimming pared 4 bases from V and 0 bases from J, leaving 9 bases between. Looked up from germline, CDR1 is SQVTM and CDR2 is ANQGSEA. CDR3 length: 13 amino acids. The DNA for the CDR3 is TGCAGCGTTGCGGGGGTTTTGAACACTGAAGCTTTCTTT. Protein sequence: CSVAGVLNTEAFF.

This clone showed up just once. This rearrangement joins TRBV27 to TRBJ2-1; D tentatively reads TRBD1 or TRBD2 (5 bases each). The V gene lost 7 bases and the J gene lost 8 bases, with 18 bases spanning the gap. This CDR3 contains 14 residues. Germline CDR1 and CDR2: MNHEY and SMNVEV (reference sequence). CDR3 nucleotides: TGTGCCAGCAAGTCTCTGGGGGTTTTGGATGAGCAGTTCTTC. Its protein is CASKSLGVLDEQFF.